This entry is about one TCR beta chain. Generated by immunoSEQ multiplex PCR, the TCRdb table keeps only in-frame clones and is missing some. Of 650,000 to 750,000 clones listed, 55% to 75% are singletons. This sample stems from a study of shared clonotypes between healthy human individuals. There were no recent acute infections or vaccinations among the donors, who were healthy HIV-negative adults. V lost 0 bases, J lost 2 bases, and 9 bases lay in between. The CDR3 contains 14 residues. Germline CDR1 is SGHNT and CDR2 is YYREEE (reference sequence). What was sequenced was memory CD4+ T cells sorted from blood. The subset here: CD45RA-negative fraction. This sequence originates from a young woman in good health. The chain uses TRBV5-4 and TRBJ2-7, with a possible D match to TRBD2 (6 bases). For the CDR3, the DNA is TGTGCCAGCAGCTTGGGACCGGGGGCCTACGAGCAGTACTTC. This encodes CASSLGPGAYEQYF.